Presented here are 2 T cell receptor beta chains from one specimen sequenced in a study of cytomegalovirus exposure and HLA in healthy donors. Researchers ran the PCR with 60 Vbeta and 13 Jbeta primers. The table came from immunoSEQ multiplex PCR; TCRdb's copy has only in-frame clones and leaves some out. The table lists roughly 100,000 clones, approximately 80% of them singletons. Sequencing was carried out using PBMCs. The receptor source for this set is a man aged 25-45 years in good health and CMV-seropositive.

CDR3 loop: CASSFSRFYEQYF. The CDR3 region has the DNA TGTGCCAGCAGCTTTTCCAGGTTCTACGAGCAGTACTTC. The V call is TRBV11-2, the J call TRBJ2-7; D remains unclear. The V gene's germline CDR1 is SGHAT and CDR2 FQNNGV. With 3 bases removed from V and 3 bases from J, the gap between germline ends came to 9 bases. The CDR3 runs 13 residues.

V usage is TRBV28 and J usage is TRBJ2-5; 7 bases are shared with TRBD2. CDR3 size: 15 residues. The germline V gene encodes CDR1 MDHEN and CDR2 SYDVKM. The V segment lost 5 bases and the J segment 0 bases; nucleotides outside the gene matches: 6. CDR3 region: CASSPLREDQETQYF. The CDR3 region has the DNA TGTGCCAGCAGTCCCCTCCGGGAGGACCAAGAGACCCAGTACTTC. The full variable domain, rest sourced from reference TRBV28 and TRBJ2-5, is DVKVTQSSRYLVKRTGEKVFLECVQDMDHENMFWYRQDPGLGLRLIYFSYDVKMKEKGDIPEGYSVSREKKERFSLILESASTNQTSMYLCASSPLREDQETQYFGPGTRLLVL.